The 10 T cell receptor beta chains below were found in one sample sequenced in a study of metastatic and nonmetastatic thyroid tumors. TCRdb ran MiXCR on the PCR reads. Of about 35,000 clones listed, 15% to 20% are singletons. Every patient was untreated before thyroid surgery. Sequenced input: blood. Receptors were obtained from a female donor with papillary thyroid cancer or a benign thyroid nodule (not recorded which). Some clones in this sample may be carry-over from other donors' samples.

This clone was counted at least ten times. This chain links TRBV28 with TRBJ2-6; TRBD1 agrees at 8 bases. V lost 5 bases and J lost 0; bases outside the gene matches: 6. Germline V lookup: CDR1 MDHEN, CDR2 SYDVKM. The CDR3 runs 17 residues. CDR3 sequence (DNA): TGTGCCAGCAGTGTACAGGGGGGCGGCTCTGGGGCCAACGTCCTGACTTTC. Protein sequence: CASSVQGGGSGANVLTF.

On this clone: An end of the junction does not agree with germline; a read error may underlie this. CDR3 sequence reads: CASRVAGVPNEQLF. As DNA, the CDR3 is TGTGCCAGCAGAGTAGCGGGAGTGCCCAATGAGCAGCTCTTC. V usage is TRBV6-1 and J usage is TRBJ2-1; 9 bases are shared with TRBD2. Per germline, CDR1 MNHNS and CDR2 SASEGT. The CDR3 is 14 residues long.

By proportion, this clone is medium-sized. V gene TRBV28 combines with J gene TRBJ2-7; TRBD2 is a possible D gene (5 bases). Trimming took off 8 bases at V and 6 bases at J, with 17 bases between the two ends. Germline V gives CDR1 MDHEN, CDR2 SYDVKM. The CDR3 consists of 13 residues. As DNA, the CDR3 is TGTGCCAGCTCCAGGACTCGCTCTTCCGAGCAGTACTTC. Translation gives CASSRTRSSEQYF.

This chain links TRBV20-1 with TRBJ2-7; perhaps TRBD1 as D (5 bases). CDR3 size: 12 residues. The V end lost 3 bases, the J end lost 6 bases, and 12 bases lay between the germline ends. The germline CDR1 and CDR2 sequences are DFQATT and SNEGSKA (reference sequence). The CDR3 region is CSASKDMAEQYF. Written as DNA, the CDR3 is TGCAGTGCTAGCAAGGACATGGCCGAGCAGTACTTC.

In its sample, this clone was seen many times. The CDR3 sequence is CATAPGQMNTGELFF. For the CDR3, the DNA is TGTGCCACCGCACCCGGACAAATGAACACCGGGGAGCTGTTTTTT. The chain recombines TRBV19 with TRBJ2-2, with D tentatively TRBD1 (5 bases). From germline, CDR1 is LNHDA and CDR2 SQIVND (reference sequence). There are 15 residues in the CDR3. V lost 10 bases and J lost 1, with 16 bases in between.

Of note for this clone: A much larger clone is a single base away; this may be a read error. The same CDR3 is also encoded by other DNA sequences in this sample. The chain recombines TRBV11-2 with TRBJ2-5, with D possibly TRBD2 on 5 matching bases. The CDR3 spans 14 residues. CDR1 and CDR2 from the germline V gene are SGHAT and FQNNGV. CDR3 sequence: CASSFELGQETQYF. DNA of the CDR3: TGTGCCAGTAGCTTTGAACTAGGCCAAGAGACCCAGTACTTC. Looking up the rest from reference TRBV11-2 and TRBJ2-5 gives the full variable domain: EAGVAQSPRYKIIEKRQSVAFWCNPISGHATLYWYQQILGQGPKLLIQFQNNGVVDDSQLPKDRFSAERLKGVDSTLKIQPAKLEDSAVYLCASSFELGQETQYFGPGTRLLVL.

This clone was detected a few times. An end of the junction differs from the germline gene, which may be a read error. This chain connects TRBV30 to TRBJ2-7; 11 bases match TRBD1. CDR3 length equals 13 residues. The V gene's germline CDR1 is GTSNPN and CDR2 SVGIG (reference sequence). This CDR3 reads CAWIRTGGYDQYF. CDR3 bases: TGTGCCTGGATTAGGACAGGGGGCTACGATCAGTACTTC.

A few counts support this clone. The chain uses TRBV27 and TRBJ2-5, with 9 bases that match TRBD1. The V and J ends lost 8 bases and 7 bases, in that order; junction bases with no gene match: 17. Per germline, CDR1 MNHEY and CDR2 SMNVEV (reference sequence). The CDR3 runs 16 residues. CDR3 sequence: CASGSLGTGFSLTQYF. The CDR3 region has the DNA TGTGCCAGCGGAAGTTTAGGGACAGGGTTCTCGCTGACCCAGTACTTC.

This clone has a handful of counts. The chain recombines TRBV19 with TRBJ1-2; D ambiguous. V was pared by 8 bases and J by 11 bases, with 18 bases between. Germline assignment: CDR1 LNHDA and CDR2 SQIVND (reference sequence). The CDR3 is 12 residues long. The CDR3: CASVGKSPGYTF. The CDR3 coding sequence is TGTGCCAGTGTCGGAAAGTCTCCTGGATACACCTTC.

This clone showed up many times. This could be a read error, since a much larger clone is one nucleotide away. The chain combines TRBV2 with TRBJ2-5, with D hard to call. Trimming took 4 bases from V and 7 from J, leaving 16 bases between them. The germline CDR1 and CDR2 sequences are SNHLY and FYNNEI. The CDR3 runs 14 residues. The CDR3: CASSATSFWGTQYF. DNA for the CDR3: TGTGCCAGCAGTGCCACGTCCTTCTGGGGGACCCAGTACTTC.